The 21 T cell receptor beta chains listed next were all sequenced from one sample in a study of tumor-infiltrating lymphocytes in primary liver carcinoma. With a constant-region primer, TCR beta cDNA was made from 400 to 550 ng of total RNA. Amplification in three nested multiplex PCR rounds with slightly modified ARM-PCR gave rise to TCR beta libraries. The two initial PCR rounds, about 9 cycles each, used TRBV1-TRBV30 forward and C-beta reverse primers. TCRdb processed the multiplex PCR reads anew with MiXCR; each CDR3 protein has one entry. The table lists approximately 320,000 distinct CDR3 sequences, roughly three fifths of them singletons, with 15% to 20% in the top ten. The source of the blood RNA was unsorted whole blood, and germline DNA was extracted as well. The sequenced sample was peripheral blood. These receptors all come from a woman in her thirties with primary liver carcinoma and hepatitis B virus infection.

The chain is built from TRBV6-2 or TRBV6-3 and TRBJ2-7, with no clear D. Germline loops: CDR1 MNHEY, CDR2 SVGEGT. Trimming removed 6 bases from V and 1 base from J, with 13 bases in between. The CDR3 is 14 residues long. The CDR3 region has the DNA TGTGCCAGCAGGCCCCCCTCCCGTTCCTACGAGCAGTACTTC. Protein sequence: CASRPPSRSYEQYF.

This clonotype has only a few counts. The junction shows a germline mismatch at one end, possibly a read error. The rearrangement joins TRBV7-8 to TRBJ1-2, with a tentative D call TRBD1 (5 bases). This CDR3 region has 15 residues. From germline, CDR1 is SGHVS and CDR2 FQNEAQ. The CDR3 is CASSLDGGWDYGYTF. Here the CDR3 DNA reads TGTGCCAGTAGCTTAGACGGGGGTTGGGACTATGGCTACACCTTC.

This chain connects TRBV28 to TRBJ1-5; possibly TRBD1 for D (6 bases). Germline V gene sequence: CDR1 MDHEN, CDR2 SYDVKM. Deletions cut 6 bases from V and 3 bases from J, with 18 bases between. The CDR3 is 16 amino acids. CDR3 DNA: TGTGCCAGCAGCCTCGGACGGGGGCAGAACAATCAGCCCCAGCATTTT. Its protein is CASSLGRGQNNQPQHF. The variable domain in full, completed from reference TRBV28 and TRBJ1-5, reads DVKVTQSSRYLVKRTGEKVFLECVQDMDHENMFWYRQDPGLGLRLIYFSYDVKMKEKGDIPEGYSVSREKKERFSLILESASTNQTSMYLCASSLGRGQNNQPQHFGDGTRLSIL.

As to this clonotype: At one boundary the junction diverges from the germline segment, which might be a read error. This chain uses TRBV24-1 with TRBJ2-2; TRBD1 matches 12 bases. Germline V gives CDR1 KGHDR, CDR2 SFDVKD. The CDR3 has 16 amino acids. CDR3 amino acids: CATSDTGTGGTGELSF. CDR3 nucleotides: TGTGCCACCAGTGATACCGGGACAGGGGGCACCGGGGAGCTGTCTTTT.

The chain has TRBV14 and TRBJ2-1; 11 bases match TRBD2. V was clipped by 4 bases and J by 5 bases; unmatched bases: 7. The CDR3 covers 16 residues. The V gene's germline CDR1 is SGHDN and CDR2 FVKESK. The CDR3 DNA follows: TGTGCCAGCAGCCCTATAGCGGGAGGGGGGAACAATGAGCAGTTCTTC. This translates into CASSPIAGGGNNEQFF. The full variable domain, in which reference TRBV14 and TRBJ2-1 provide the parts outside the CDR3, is EAGVTQFPSHSVIEKGQTVTLRCDPISGHDNLYWYRRVMGKEIKFLLHFVKESKQDESGMPNNRFLAERTGGTYSTLKVQPAELEDSGVYFCASSPIAGGGNNEQFFGPGTRLTVL.

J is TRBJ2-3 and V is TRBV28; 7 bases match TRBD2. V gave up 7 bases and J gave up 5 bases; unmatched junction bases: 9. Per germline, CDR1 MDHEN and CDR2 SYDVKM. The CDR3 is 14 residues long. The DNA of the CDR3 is TGTGCCAGCATGGGAGCGGGGAGAGGAGATACGCAGTATTTT. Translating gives CASMGAGRGDTQYF.

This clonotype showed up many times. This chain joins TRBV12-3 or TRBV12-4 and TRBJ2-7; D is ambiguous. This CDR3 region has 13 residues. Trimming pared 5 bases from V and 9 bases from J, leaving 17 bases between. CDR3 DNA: TGTGCCAGCAGTCTTACGGATCGTATCGGGCAGTACTTC. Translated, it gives CASSLTDRIGQYF.

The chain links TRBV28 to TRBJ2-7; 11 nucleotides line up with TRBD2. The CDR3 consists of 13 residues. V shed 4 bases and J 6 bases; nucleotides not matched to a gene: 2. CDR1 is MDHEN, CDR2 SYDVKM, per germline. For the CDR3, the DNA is TGTGCCAGCAGTTCTAGCGGGAGGATCGAGCAGTACTTC. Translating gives CASSSSGRIEQYF.

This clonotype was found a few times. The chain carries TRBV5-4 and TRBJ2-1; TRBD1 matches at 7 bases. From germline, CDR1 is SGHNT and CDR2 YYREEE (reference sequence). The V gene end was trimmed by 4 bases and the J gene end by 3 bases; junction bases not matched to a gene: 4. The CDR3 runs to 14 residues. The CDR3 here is CASSQRTGYNEQFF. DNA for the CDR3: TGTGCCAGCAGCCAGAGGACAGGCTACAATGAGCAGTTCTTC. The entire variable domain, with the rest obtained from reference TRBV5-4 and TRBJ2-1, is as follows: ETGVTQSPTHLIKTRGQQVTLRCSSQSGHNTVSWYQQALGQGPQFIFQYYREEENGRGNFPPRFSGLQFPNYSSELNVNALELDDSALYLCASSQRTGYNEQFFGPGTRLTVL.

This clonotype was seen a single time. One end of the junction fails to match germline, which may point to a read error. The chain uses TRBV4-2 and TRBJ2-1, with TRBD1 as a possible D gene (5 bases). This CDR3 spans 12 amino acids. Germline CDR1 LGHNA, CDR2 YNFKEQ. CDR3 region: CASSQGGNERFF. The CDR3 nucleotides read TGTGCCAGCAGCCAAGGGGGCAATGAGCGGTTCTTC.

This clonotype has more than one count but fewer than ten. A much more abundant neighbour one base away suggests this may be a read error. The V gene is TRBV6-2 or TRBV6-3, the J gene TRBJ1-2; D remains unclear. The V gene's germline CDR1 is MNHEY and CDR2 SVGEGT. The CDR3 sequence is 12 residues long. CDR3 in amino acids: CTSSYPPYGYTF. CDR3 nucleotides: TGTACCAGCAGTTACCCGCCCTATGGCTACACCTTC.

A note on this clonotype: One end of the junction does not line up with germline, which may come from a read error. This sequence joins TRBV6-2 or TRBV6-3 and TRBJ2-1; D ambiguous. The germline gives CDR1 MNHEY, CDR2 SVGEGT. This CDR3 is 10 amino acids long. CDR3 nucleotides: TGTGCCAGCGGGTGGGCTTGGCAGTCCTTC. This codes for CASGWAWQSF.

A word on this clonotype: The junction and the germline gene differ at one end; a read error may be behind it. The CDR3 bases are TGTGCCAGCGCCACCTCCGGGAGGGCCTTGCAGTACGAGCACTACTTC. Its protein is CASATSGRALQYEHYF. This chain joins TRBV28 and TRBJ2-7; 8 bases match TRBD2. Germline V gives CDR1 MDHEN, CDR2 SYDVKM. CDR3 length equals 16 residues.

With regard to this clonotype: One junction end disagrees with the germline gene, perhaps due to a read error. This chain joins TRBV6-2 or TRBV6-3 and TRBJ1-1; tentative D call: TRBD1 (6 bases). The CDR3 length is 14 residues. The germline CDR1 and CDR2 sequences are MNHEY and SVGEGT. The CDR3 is CASSSTRLDSEAFF. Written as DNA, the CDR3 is TGTGCCAGCAGTTCTACCCGATTGGACAGTGAAGCCTTCTTT.

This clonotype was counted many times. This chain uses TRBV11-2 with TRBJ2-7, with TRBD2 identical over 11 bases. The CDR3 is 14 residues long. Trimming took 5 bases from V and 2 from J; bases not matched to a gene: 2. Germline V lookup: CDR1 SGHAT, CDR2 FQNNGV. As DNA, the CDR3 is TGTGCCAGCAGCCGGACTAGCGGGCCCTACGAGCAGTACTTC. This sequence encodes CASSRTSGPYEQYF.

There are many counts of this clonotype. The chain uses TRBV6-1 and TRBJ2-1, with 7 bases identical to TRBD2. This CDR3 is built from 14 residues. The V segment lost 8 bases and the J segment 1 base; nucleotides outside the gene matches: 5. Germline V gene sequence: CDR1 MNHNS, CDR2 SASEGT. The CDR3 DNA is TGTGCCAGCGTCCCTAGCGGTTCCTACAATGAGCAGTTCTTC. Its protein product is CASVPSGSYNEQFF.

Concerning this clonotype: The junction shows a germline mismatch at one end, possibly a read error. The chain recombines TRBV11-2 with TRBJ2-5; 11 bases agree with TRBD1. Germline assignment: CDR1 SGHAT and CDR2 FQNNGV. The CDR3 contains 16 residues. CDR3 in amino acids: CTSIDPRTGGAETQYF. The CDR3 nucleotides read TGTACCAGCATCGACCCTCGGACAGGGGGCGCAGAGACCCAGTACTTC.

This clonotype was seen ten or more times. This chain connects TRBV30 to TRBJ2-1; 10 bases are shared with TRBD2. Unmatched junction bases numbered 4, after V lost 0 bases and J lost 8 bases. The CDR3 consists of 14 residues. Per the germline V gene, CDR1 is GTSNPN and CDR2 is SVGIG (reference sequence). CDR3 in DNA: TGTGCCTGGAGTGTGGTTCTAGCGGGAGATGAGCAGTTCTTC. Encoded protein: CAWSVVLAGDEQFF.

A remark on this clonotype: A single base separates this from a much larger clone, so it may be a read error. Here the CDR3 reads CASGLAGGHRETQYF. In DNA, the CDR3 is TGTGCCAGCGGCCTAGCGGGAGGCCACCGAGAGACCCAGTACTTC. This sequence joins TRBV6-6 and TRBJ2-5; 11 bases match TRBD2. CDR3 length: 15 amino acids. Germline CDR1 is MNHNY and CDR2 is SVGAGI (reference sequence). Trimming cost V 8 bases and J 4 bases; bases outside gene matches: 9.

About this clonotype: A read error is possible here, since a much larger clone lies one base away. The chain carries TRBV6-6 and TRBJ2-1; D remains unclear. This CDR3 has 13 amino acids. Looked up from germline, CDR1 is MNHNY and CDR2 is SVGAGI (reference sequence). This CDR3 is CASNPSSFNEQFF. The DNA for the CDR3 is TGTGCCAGCAATCCGAGCTCCTTCAATGAGCAGTTCTTC.

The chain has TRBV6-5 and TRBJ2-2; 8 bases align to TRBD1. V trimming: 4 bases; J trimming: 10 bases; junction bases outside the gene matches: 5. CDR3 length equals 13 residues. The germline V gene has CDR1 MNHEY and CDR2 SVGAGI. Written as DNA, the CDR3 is TGTGCCAGCAGTTTTGGACAGGGCGAGGAGCTGTTTTTT. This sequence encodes CASSFGQGEELFF.